This T cell receptor (beta chain) originates from a study of T cells after yellow fever vaccination. MiXCR, run by TCRdb on the 5' RACE reads, gives a single entry per CDR3 protein. Counted here are about 630,000 distinct CDR3 sequences, over 9% occurring once; the ten biggest clones make up 15%. Germline V CDR1 and CDR2: SGHNT, YENEEA. CDR3 length: 16 amino acids. After removal of 5 bases from V and 6 bases from J, the junction contained 6 bases not matched to a gene. The sample in question was PBMCs, obtained on the day of the yellow fever booster vaccination. This TCR came from a man younger than 45 who received the YFV17D yellow fever vaccine. V usage is TRBV11-3 and J usage is TRBJ2-1; 14 bases fit TRBD2. The CDR3 DNA reads as TGTGCCAGCAGCCCCGGTGGGACTAGCGGGAGCAATGAGCAGTTCTTC. Its translation: CASSPGGTSGSNEQFF.